Each of the 4 T cell receptor beta chains below was sequenced from the same sample in a study of vaccination effects on CD4 cells after COVID-19. These receptors have no identified antigens. Profiling relied on immunoSEQ multiplex PCR, and the TCRdb table lists in-frame clones only, not all of them. The sample holds around 22,000 clones, approximately 76% seen once. Sequencing in the ViraFEST assay came after antigen-specific CD4+ T cells had been expanded with viral peptide pools, which were used to stimulate PBMC. Isolation of CD4+ T cells took place after approximately 10 days of culture. The vaccine given was either BNT162b2 or mRNA-1273, in two doses. The starting material was CD4+ T cells from PBMCs cultured with HCoV-229E spike peptides, obtained after COVID-19 vaccination. The receptors originated from a human donor who received a COVID-19 vaccine.

The chain couples TRBV10-1 to TRBJ2-7; maybe TRBD1 (5 bases). Per the germline V gene, CDR1 is WNHNN and CDR2 is SYGVQD (reference sequence). The CDR3 has 14 amino acids. This CDR3 is CALFGGASHYEQYF. CDR3 coding DNA: TGCGCGCTATTTGGTGGGGCCTCTCACTACGAGCAGTACTTC.

The CDR3 spells CASSLAPGRPNTEAFF. In nucleotides, the CDR3 is TGTGCCAGCAGCTTAGCCCCGGGCAGACCGAACACTGAAGCTTTCTTT. The rearrangement links TRBV7-2 to TRBJ1-1; D gene unclear. The length of the CDR3 is 16 residues. Germline assignment: CDR1 SGHTA and CDR2 FQGNSA. Between the trimmed V and J ends, which lost 0 bases and 1 base, there was a span of 12 bases.

Here the CDR3 reads CASPGSSGNPSYNEQFF. Here the CDR3 DNA reads TGTGCCAGCCCCGGGTCTAGCGGGAATCCCTCCTACAATGAGCAGTTCTTC. This chain joins TRBV7-9 and TRBJ2-1; TRBD2 aligns across 9 bases. Germline values: CDR1 SEHNR, CDR2 FQNEAQ (reference sequence). The V segment lost 8 bases and the J segment 0 bases; nucleotides outside the gene matches: 11. The CDR3 has 17 amino acids.

This chain joins TRBV2 and TRBJ2-1, with TRBD1 identical over 7 bases. Germline CDR1 is SNHLY and CDR2 is FYNNEI. The V gene end was trimmed by 5 bases and the J gene end by 3 bases; junction bases not matched to a gene: 1. The CDR3 has 13 residues. DNA for the CDR3: TGTGCCAGCAGTCGGGACAGCTACAATGAGCAGTTCTTC. This encodes CASSRDSYNEQFF.